These 7 T cell receptor beta chains came from one sample sequenced in a study of T cells in Graves' hyperthyroidism and ophthalmopathy. TCR beta CDR3 sequences were amplified from RNA transcripts. The TCR CDR3 was amplified in a first-round RT-PCR using the HTBI primer set. Using its own MiXCR run on the multiplex PCR reads, TCRdb lists one record per CDR3 protein. The sample lists approximately 560,000 distinct CDR3 sequences, approximately 14% occurring once. The specimen was blood. The source is a woman in her twenties or thirties with Graves' hyperthyroidism.

Comment on this clonotype: A single base separates this from a much larger clone, so it may be a read error. The CDR3 carries no conserved terminal phenylalanine or tryptophan, so it likely arises from a read error. The rearrangement joins TRBV28 to TRBJ1-5; D might be TRBD1 (5 bases). Trimming left V 5 bases short and J 2 bases short, with 13 bases between. The CDR3 runs 15 residues. The germline CDR1 and CDR2 sequences are MDHEN and SYDVKM. In DNA, the CDR3 is TGTGCCAGCAGTCATGGGGGGATCGGCAATCAGCCCCAGCATTTA. Translation: CASSHGGIGNQPQHL.

In this sample, this clonotype turned up a few times. The J gene is TRBJ1-2, the V gene TRBV9; the D is unclear. The V end lost 0 bases, the J end lost 4 bases, and 13 bases lay between the germline ends. Germline CDR1 reads SGDLS; CDR2 reads YYNGEE. There are 15 residues in the CDR3. The CDR3 spells CASSVENHHLYGYTF. DNA of the CDR3: TGTGCCAGCAGCGTAGAGAATCACCATCTCTATGGCTACACCTTC. Full variable domain (remainder filled in from reference TRBV9 and TRBJ1-2): DSGVTQTPKHLITATGQRVTLRCSPRSGDLSVYWYQQSLDQGLQFLIQYYNGEERAKGNILERFSAQQFPDLHSELNLSSLELGDSALYFCASSVENHHLYGYTFGSGTRLTVV.

This clonotype was counted many times. V and J are TRBV6-1 and TRBJ1-5; D is unclear. CDR3 size: 13 residues. The germline gives CDR1 MNHNS, CDR2 SASEGT. Trimming took off 8 bases at V and 1 base at J, with 9 bases between the two ends. The CDR3 protein is CASEMGSNQPQHF. CDR3 coding DNA: TGTGCCAGCGAGATGGGGAGCAATCAGCCCCAGCATTTT.

This rearrangement joins TRBV20-1 to TRBJ2-2, with 9 bases matching TRBD1. Germline-derived CDR1 and CDR2 are DFQATT and SNEGSKA (reference sequence). Unmatched junction bases numbered 6, after V lost 4 bases and J lost 3 bases. The CDR3 consists of 15 residues. CDR3: CSANRGTGYTGELFF. The CDR3 DNA reads as TGCAGTGCTAACAGAGGGACAGGGTACACCGGGGAGCTGTTTTTT.

This clonotype was detected ten times or more. This chain connects TRBV5-5 to TRBJ1-4, with D possibly TRBD1 on 6 matching bases. The CDR3 loop spans 18 amino acids. CDR1 is SGHKS, CDR2 YYEKEE, per germline (reference sequence). V lost 4 bases, J lost 1 base, and 20 bases lay in between. CDR3 sequence reads: CASSRTFRLQGTNEKLFF. In DNA, the CDR3 is TGTGCCAGCAGCAGGACCTTCCGCTTACAGGGAACTAATGAAAAACTGTTTTTT. The full variable domain, in which reference TRBV5-5 and TRBJ1-4 provide the parts outside the CDR3, is DAGVTQSPTHLIKTRGQQVTLRCSPISGHKSVSWYQQVLGQGPQFIFQYYEKEERGRGNFPDRFSARQFPNYSSELNVNALLLGDSALYLCASSRTFRLQGTNEKLFFGSGTQLSVL.

This clonotype was counted at least ten times. The J gene is TRBJ2-1, the V gene TRBV20-1; the D is unclear. The CDR3 is 15 residues long. Germline loops: CDR1 DFQATT, CDR2 SNEGSKA (reference sequence). V lost 6 bases and J lost 0, with 15 bases in between. The CDR3, as DNA: TGCAGTGCAGAAGACGGATGGAGCTCCTACAATGAGCAGTTCTTC. The encoded protein is CSAEDGWSSYNEQFF.

This clonotype was counted many times. The chain combines TRBV27 with TRBJ2-7; no clear D gene. CDR3 length: 13 residues. V was trimmed by 4 bases and J by 5 bases, leaving 12 bases between them. CDR1 is MNHEY and CDR2 is SMNVEV in the germline V gene (reference sequence). CDR3 protein: CASSSGARDEQYF. CDR3 bases: TGTGCCAGCAGTTCTGGAGCTCGCGACGAGCAGTACTTC.